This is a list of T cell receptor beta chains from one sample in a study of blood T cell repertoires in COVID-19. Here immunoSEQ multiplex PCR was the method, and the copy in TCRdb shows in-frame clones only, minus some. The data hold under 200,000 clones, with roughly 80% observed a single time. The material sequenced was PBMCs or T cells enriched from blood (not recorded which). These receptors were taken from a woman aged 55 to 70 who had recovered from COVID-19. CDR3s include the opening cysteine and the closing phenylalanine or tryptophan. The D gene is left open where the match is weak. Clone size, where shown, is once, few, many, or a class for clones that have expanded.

CDR3: CASSPQPGNTEAFF; DNA: TGTGCCAGCTCACCACAACCGGGGAACACTGAAGCTTTCTTT; J: TRBJ1-1; D: -; size: -; V: TRBV18
CDR3: CASSFRGGTEAFF; DNA: TGTGCCAGCAGCTTTAGAGGAGGCACTGAAGCTTTCTTT; J: TRBJ1-1; D: -; size: -; V: TRBV13
CDR3: CASTLSAGGGYTF; DNA: TGTGCCAGCACCCTGTCCGCGGGGGGTGGCTACACCTTC; J: TRBJ1-2; D: -; size: -; V: TRBV6-5
CDR3: CAVIAGGSPQEQFF; DNA: TGTGCCGTCATAGCGGGGGGATCTCCTCAGGAGCAGTTCTTC; J: TRBJ2-1; D: TRBD2; size: -; V: TRBV2
CDR3: CASSLGLAVYNEQFF; DNA: TGTGCCAGCAGTTTGGGACTAGCGGTCTACAATGAGCAGTTCTTC; J: TRBJ2-1; D: TRBD2; size: -; V: TRBV6-5
CDR3: CASSDSSRELFF; DNA: TGTGCCAGCAGTGACAGTTCCCGGGAGCTGTTTTTT; J: TRBJ2-2; D: -; size: -; V: TRBV2
CDR3: CASSLDRPYEQYF; DNA: TGTGCCAGCAGCCTAGACAGGCCCTACGAGCAGTACTTC; J: TRBJ2-7; D: -; size: -; V: TRBV7-6
CDR3: CASSYYAGAGRETQYF; DNA: TGTGCCAGCAGTTACTATGCAGGGGCCGGCCGGGAGACCCAGTACTTC; J: TRBJ2-5; D: -; size: -; V: TRBV6-5
CDR3: CASSVMSTDTQYF; DNA: TGTGCCAGCAGCGTTATGAGCACAGATACGCAGTATTTT; J: TRBJ2-3; D: -; size: -; V: TRBV9
CDR3: CASSERGAVNEQFF; DNA: TGTGCCAGCAGTGAGCGGGGGGCCGTCAATGAGCAGTTCTTC; J: TRBJ2-1; D: TRBD2; size: -; V: TRBV6-4
CDR3: CASSDGRQGGNQPQHF; DNA: TGCGCCAGCAGTGACGGTAGACAGGGGGGCAATCAGCCCCAGCATTTT; J: TRBJ1-5; D: TRBD1; size: -; V: TRBV10-1
CDR3: CASSPKDRGLNQPQHF; DNA: TGTGCCAGCAGCCCCAAAGACAGGGGCCTCAATCAGCCCCAGCATTTT; J: TRBJ1-5; D: TRBD1; size: -; V: TRBV6-6
CDR3: CASSPRTGTNTEAFF; DNA: TGTGCCAGCAGCCCAAGGACAGGGACGAACACTGAAGCTTTCTTT; J: TRBJ1-1; D: TRBD1; size: -; V: TRBV9
CDR3: CASSLYGPNEKLFF; DNA: TGTGCCAGCAGCTTGTACGGTCCTAATGAAAAACTGTTTTTT; J: TRBJ1-4; D: -; size: -; V: TRBV5-6
CDR3: CASSLWGELTDTQYF; DNA: TGCGCCAGCAGCTTGTGGGGCGAGCTCACAGATACGCAGTATTTT; J: TRBJ2-3; D: -; size: -; V: TRBV5-1
CDR3: CASSSSGVTNTGELFF; DNA: TGTGCCAGCAGCTCTAGCGGGGTAACGAACACCGGGGAGCTGTTTTTT; J: TRBJ2-2; D: TRBD2; size: -; V: TRBV7-3
CDR3: CASSFPGQGSDTQYF; DNA: TGTGCCAGCAGCTTCCCGGGACAGGGATCAGATACGCAGTATTTT; J: TRBJ2-3; D: TRBD1; size: -; V: TRBV5-6
CDR3: CSVAGTENQPQHF; DNA: TGCAGCGTCGCCGGGACAGAGAATCAGCCCCAGCATTTT; J: TRBJ1-5; D: TRBD1; size: -; V: TRBV29-1
CDR3: CAWGEGGNQPQHF; DNA: TGTGCCTGGGGGGAGGGAGGCAATCAGCCCCAGCATTTT; J: TRBJ1-5; D: -; size: -; V: TRBV30
CDR3: CASSDGTGGYEQYF; DNA: TGTGCCAGTAGTGACGGGACAGGGGGCTACGAGCAGTACTTC; J: TRBJ2-7; D: TRBD1; size: -; V: TRBV19
CDR3: CASSLGHSGGDYGYTF; DNA: TGTGCCAGCAGCTTAGGACACTCAGGGGGTGACTATGGCTACACCTTC; J: TRBJ1-2; D: TRBD1; size: -; V: TRBV7-6
CDR3: CASSLQGAYEQYF; DNA: TGTGCCAGCAGCTTACAGGGGGCTTACGAGCAGTACTTC; J: TRBJ2-7; D: TRBD1; size: -; V: TRBV11-3
CDR3: CSVAGGQGSYEQYF; DNA: TGCAGCGTCGCCGGGGGACAGGGTTCCTACGAGCAGTACTTC; J: TRBJ2-7; D: TRBD1; size: -; V: TRBV29-1
CDR3: CSVKTGNPNSPLHF; DNA: TGCAGCGTCAAAACAGGGAACCCTAATTCACCCCTCCACTTT; J: TRBJ1-6; D: -; size: -; V: TRBV29-1
CDR3: CASLNEQFF; DNA: TGTGCCAGCCTCAATGAGCAGTTCTTC; J: TRBJ2-1; D: -; size: -; V: TRBV14
CDR3: CASSQEGTGFNEQYF; DNA: TGCGCCAGCAGCCAAGAAGGGACAGGGTTCAACGAGCAGTACTTC; J: TRBJ2-7; D: TRBD1; size: -; V: TRBV4-1
CDR3: CASSFGEGGGYTF; DNA: TGTGCCAGCAGCTTCGGGGAGGGGGGTGGCTACACCTTC; J: TRBJ1-2; D: -; size: -; V: TRBV11-2
CDR3: CASSMPAGGLGDTQYF; DNA: TGTGCCAGCAGCATGCCAGCGGGGGGGCTTGGAGATACGCAGTATTTT; J: TRBJ2-3; D: TRBD2; size: -; V: TRBV9
CDR3: CASSLLGQGEPPLHF; DNA: TGCGCCAGCAGCTTGCTGGGGCAGGGTGAGCCACCCCTCCACTTT; J: TRBJ1-6; D: -; size: -; V: TRBV5-1
CDR3: CSVEERTGSLYGYTF; DNA: TGCAGCGTTGAAGAGAGGACAGGCTCACTCTATGGCTACACCTTC; J: TRBJ1-2; D: TRBD1; size: -; V: TRBV29-1
CDR3: CASSLRDRDTGELFF; DNA: TGTGCCAGCAGCTTACGAGACAGGGACACCGGGGAGCTGTTTTTT; J: TRBJ2-2; D: TRBD1; size: -; V: TRBV11-1
CDR3: CASSIVDSGGQPQHF; DNA: TGTGCCAGTAGTATAGTAGACTCAGGGGGTCAGCCCCAGCATTTT; J: TRBJ1-5; D: TRBD1; size: -; V: TRBV19
CDR3: CASSYVGGHLPGELFF; DNA: TGTGCCAGCAGTTATGTGGGGGGGCATCTGCCCGGGGAGCTGTTTTTT; J: TRBJ2-2; D: -; size: -; V: TRBV27
CDR3: CAIRERTSGGGNNEQFF; DNA: TGTGCCATCAGAGAAAGGACTAGCGGGGGGGGGAATAATGAGCAGTTCTTC; J: TRBJ2-1; D: TRBD2; size: -; V: TRBV10-3
CDR3: CASSPQVNTEAFF; DNA: TGCGCCAGCAGCCCCCAGGTGAACACTGAAGCTTTCTTT; J: TRBJ1-1; D: -; size: -; V: TRBV5-1
CDR3: CASSLKDRGGWPQHF; DNA: TGTGCCAGCAGCCTGAAGGACAGGGGGGGTTGGCCCCAGCATTTT; J: TRBJ1-5; D: TRBD1; size: -; V: TRBV2
CDR3: CASSQSFSGNTIYF; DNA: TGTGCCAGCAGCCAGTCATTTTCTGGAAACACCATATATTTT; J: TRBJ1-3; D: -; size: -; V: TRBV3-1/TRBV3-2
CDR3: CASSQDLLASYNEQFF; DNA: TGTGCCAGCAGCCAAGATCTGCTAGCCTCCTACAATGAGCAGTTCTTC; J: TRBJ2-1; D: -; size: -; V: TRBV3-1/TRBV3-2
CDR3: CATRSTGEGYGYTF; DNA: TGTGCCACCAGGAGCACAGGGGAAGGCTATGGCTACACCTTC; J: TRBJ1-2; D: TRBD1; size: -; V: TRBV24-1
CDR3: CARSLEDRGPHEQYF; DNA: TGTGCCAGAAGCTTGGAAGACAGGGGGCCCCACGAGCAGTACTTC; J: TRBJ2-7; D: TRBD1; size: -; V: TRBV5-3
CDR3: CASSFGTGSYEQYF; DNA: TGTGCCAGCAGTTTCGGGACAGGGTCCTACGAGCAGTACTTC; J: TRBJ2-7; D: TRBD1; size: -; V: TRBV27
CDR3: CASSRRKDSANTGELFF; DNA: TGCGCCAGCAGCCGTCGGAAGGACAGCGCAAACACCGGGGAGCTGTTTTTT; J: TRBJ2-2; D: -; size: -; V: TRBV5-1
CDR3: CASSQMLGGQGNGYTF; DNA: TGTGCCAGCAGCCAAATGTTGGGGGGACAGGGAAATGGCTACACCTTC; J: TRBJ1-2; D: TRBD1; size: -; V: TRBV3-1/TRBV3-2
CDR3: CSVEAVSGNTIYF; DNA: TGCAGCGTTGAGGCAGTCTCTGGAAACACCATATATTTT; J: TRBJ1-3; D: -; size: -; V: TRBV29-1
CDR3: CASRPTSGGAQEQFF; DNA: TGTGCCAGCAGACCCACTAGCGGGGGGGCCCAGGAGCAGTTCTTC; J: TRBJ2-1; D: TRBD2; size: -; V: TRBV3-1/TRBV3-2
CDR3: CASSEDRSMNTEAFF; DNA: TGTGCCAGCTCCGAAGACAGAAGCATGAACACTGAAGCTTTCTTT; J: TRBJ1-1; D: -; size: -; V: TRBV18
CDR3: CASSSRLAGGPTNTGELFF; DNA: TGTGCCAGCTCATCCCGACTAGCGGGGGGGCCAACGAACACCGGGGAGCTGTTTTTT; J: TRBJ2-2; D: TRBD2; size: -; V: TRBV18
CDR3: CASSEHQNPTGVGSPLHF; DNA: TGTGCCAGCAGTGAACACCAAAACCCCACAGGGGTTGGTTCACCCCTCCACTTT; J: TRBJ1-6; D: TRBD1; size: -; V: TRBV2
CDR3: CSVEGGQGPHTDTQYF; DNA: TGCAGCGTTGAAGGAGGACAGGGCCCCCACACAGATACGCAGTATTTT; J: TRBJ2-3; D: TRBD1; size: -; V: TRBV29-1
CDR3: CASSLLAGHQETQYF; DNA: TGCGCCAGCAGCTTACTCGCGGGGCACCAAGAGACCCAGTACTTC; J: TRBJ2-5; D: -; size: once; V: TRBV5-1
CDR3: CASSLVQGYGYTF; DNA: TGTGCCAGCAGTTTAGTTCAGGGGTATGGCTACACCTTC; J: TRBJ1-2; D: -; size: once; V: TRBV12-3/TRBV12-4
CDR3: CASRISTGRSGELFF; DNA: TGTGCCAGCAGGATATCGACAGGCCGATCCGGGGAGCTGTTTTTT; J: TRBJ2-2; D: -; size: -; V: TRBV6-5
CDR3: CASSLITGSYGYTF; DNA: TGTGCCAGCAGCTTAATAACAGGGTCCTATGGCTACACCTTC; J: TRBJ1-2; D: -; size: -; V: TRBV13
CDR3: CASSLTGTGNTEAFF; DNA: TGTGCCAGCAGCCTCACGGGGACTGGGAACACTGAAGCTTTCTTT; J: TRBJ1-1; D: -; size: -; V: TRBV27
CDR3: CASTRDSGETQYF; DNA: TGTGCCAGCACTCGCGACAGTGGCGAGACCCAGTACTTC; J: TRBJ2-5; D: -; size: -; V: TRBV12-3/TRBV12-4
CDR3: CASRSLGLYNEQFF; DNA: TGTGCCAGCAGATCACTGGGGCTCTACAATGAGCAGTTCTTC; J: TRBJ2-1; D: -; size: -; V: TRBV6-5
CDR3: CASSRRTSGTDTQYF; DNA: TGTGCCAGCAGCCGGCGGACTAGCGGCACAGATACGCAGTATTTT; J: TRBJ2-3; D: TRBD2; size: -; V: TRBV7-8
CDR3: CASGQGDWGLFF; DNA: TGTGCCAGTGGACAGGGGGACTGGGGACTGTTTTTT; J: TRBJ1-4; D: TRBD1; size: once; V: TRBV6-5
CDR3: CASSDERGGGTDTQYF; DNA: TGTGCCAGCAGTGACGAGCGCGGGGGTGGGACAGATACGCAGTATTTT; J: TRBJ2-3; D: TRBD2; size: -; V: TRBV6-1
CDR3: CATIDRAANTEAFF; DNA: TGTGCCACCATCGACAGGGCCGCGAACACTGAAGCTTTCTTT; J: TRBJ1-1; D: TRBD1; size: few; V: TRBV27